One T cell receptor beta chain is described in this entry. The sample is drawn from a study of preoperative IRX-2 immunotherapy in early breast cancer. Sample treatment: preoperative locoregional IRX-2 cytokine immunotherapy. Patients received preoperative, locoregional IRX-2 cytokine immunotherapy in a phase Ib study. The table came from immunoSEQ multiplex PCR; TCRdb's copy has only in-frame clones and leaves some out. The sample records 40,000 to 50,000 clones, 60% to 85% being singletons. Per the germline V gene, CDR1 is SGHVS and CDR2 is FNYEAQ. The CDR3 sequence is 15 residues long. Deletions cut 3 bases from V and 0 bases from J, with 12 bases between.

This sequence was found in a human donor with breast cancer. This chain joins TRBV7-6 and TRBJ2-7; possible D gene TRBD1, 6 bases. The sample was tumor tissue, taken after IRX-2 immunotherapy. CDR3 nucleotides: TGTGCCAGCAGCTTCGGGACACCCCACTCCTACGAGCAGTACTTC. Protein sequence: CASSFGTPHSYEQYF.